These 10 T cell receptor beta chains were sequenced from one sample in a study of blood T cell repertoires in COVID-19. Here immunoSEQ multiplex PCR was the method, and the copy in TCRdb shows in-frame clones only, minus some. The sample contains under 300,000 clones, 82% of which appear only once. The specimen was peripheral blood. The receptors originated from a woman of 80 years or more with active or convalescent COVID-19.

This clone came up once. The chain links TRBV10-3 to TRBJ1-1; D may be TRBD1 (6 bases). The CDR3 contains 14 residues. Germline CDR1 is ENHRY and CDR2 is SYGVKD. V shed 0 bases and J shed 8 bases, with 13 bases lying between them. The CDR3 is CAISESGGGAEAFF. CDR3 nucleotides: TGTGCCATCAGTGAGTCCGGGGGGGGCGCCGAAGCTTTCTTT.

The sample holds a few counts of this clone. The rearrangement uses TRBV6-5 and TRBJ1-1; 7 bases agree with TRBD1. Germline assignment: CDR1 MNHEY and CDR2 SVGAGI. V trimming: 2 bases; J trimming: 1 base; junction bases outside the gene matches: 4. This CDR3 region has 15 residues. This chain's CDR3 is CASSYGWTGNTEAFF. The CDR3 DNA reads as TGTGCCAGCAGTTACGGGTGGACAGGGAACACTGAAGCTTTCTTT.

This clone was seen only a few times. This sequence joins TRBV2 and TRBJ1-1, with TRBD1 identical over 10 bases. This CDR3 spans 12 amino acids. Germline CDR1 is SNHLY and CDR2 is FYNNEI. Trimming at V came to 6 bases and at J to 9 bases, leaving 4 bases not matched to a gene. This CDR3 is CASRDRGWKAFF. CDR3 bases: TGTGCCAGCAGGGACAGGGGGTGGAAAGCTTTCTTT.

V usage is TRBV6-2 or TRBV6-3 and J usage is TRBJ2-5, with unresolved D. Between the trimmed V and J ends, which lost 4 bases and 2 bases, there was a span of 5 bases. The germline CDR1 and CDR2 sequences are MNHEY and SVGEGT. The CDR3 is made up of 12 amino acids. The CDR3 loop reads CASSFIQETQYF. CDR3 nucleotide sequence: TGTGCCAGCAGTTTCATTCAAGAGACCCAGTACTTC.

The table lists this clone with a few counts. The rearrangement links TRBV28 to TRBJ1-1; D perhaps matches TRBD1 (6 bases). Trimming shortened V by 6 bases and J by 4 bases, and 18 bases separated the two germline ends. From germline, CDR1 is MDHEN and CDR2 SYDVKM. The CDR3 has 15 amino acids. Here the CDR3 DNA reads TGTGCCAGCAGGTCACAGGGTAGGTCCGGCACTGAAGCTTTCTTT. This gives the protein CASRSQGRSGTEAFF.

The V call is TRBV5-4, the J call TRBJ1-1; D not resolved. Germline V gene data show CDR1 as SGHNT and CDR2 as YYREEE (reference sequence). There are 15 residues in the CDR3. V shed 0 bases and J shed 5 bases, with 14 bases lying between them. The CDR3 region is CASSLAGVVGTEAFF. For the CDR3, the DNA is TGTGCCAGCAGCTTGGCCGGGGTGGTCGGTACTGAAGCTTTCTTT.

The chain has TRBV18 and TRBJ2-3; D not resolved. Per germline, CDR1 KGHSH and CDR2 LQKENI. The CDR3 extends over 17 amino acids. Between the trimmed V and J ends, which lost 4 bases and 3 bases, there was a span of 20 bases. CDR3 protein: CASSRFYADPGTDTQYF. The DNA of the CDR3 is TGTGCCAGCTCACGCTTTTACGCCGACCCGGGTACAGATACGCAGTATTTT.

The V call is TRBV19, the J call TRBJ2-7, with TRBD1 matching 8 bases. The germline CDR1 and CDR2 sequences are LNHDA and SQIVND (reference sequence). V lost 6 bases and J lost 1; bases outside the gene matches: 8. The CDR3 is made up of 15 amino acids. The CDR3 spells CASRRTGQYSYEQYF. In nucleotides, the CDR3 is TGTGCCAGTAGAAGGACAGGGCAGTATTCCTACGAGCAGTACTTC.

This chain connects TRBV6-4 to TRBJ2-1; the match to TRBD2 covers 12 bases. The junction had 1 base not matched to a gene; V was cut back by 5 bases and J by 8 bases. The CDR3 totals 13 residues. Germline V gene sequence: CDR1 MRHNA, CDR2 SNTAGT. The CDR3 DNA reads TGTGCCAGCAGTCTAGCGGGAGGGTATGAGCAGTTCTTC. This gives the protein CASSLAGGYEQFF.

The V and J genes are TRBV18 and TRBJ2-1; 7 nucleotides match TRBD2. CDR1 and CDR2 from the germline V gene are KGHSH and LQKENI. J lost 6 bases, V lost 2 bases, and 7 bases had no gene match. The CDR3 runs 15 residues. The CDR3 region is CASSPSGGSRNEQFF. The CDR3 DNA follows: TGTGCCAGCTCACCATCCGGCGGGAGCCGCAATGAGCAGTTCTTC. Variable domain in full (rest from reference TRBV18 and TRBJ2-1): NAGVMQNPRHLVRRRGQEARLRCSPMKGHSHVYWYRQLPEEGLKFMVYLQKENIIDESGMPKERFSAEFPKEGPSILRIQQVVRGDSAAYFCASSPSGGSRNEQFFGPGTRLTVL.